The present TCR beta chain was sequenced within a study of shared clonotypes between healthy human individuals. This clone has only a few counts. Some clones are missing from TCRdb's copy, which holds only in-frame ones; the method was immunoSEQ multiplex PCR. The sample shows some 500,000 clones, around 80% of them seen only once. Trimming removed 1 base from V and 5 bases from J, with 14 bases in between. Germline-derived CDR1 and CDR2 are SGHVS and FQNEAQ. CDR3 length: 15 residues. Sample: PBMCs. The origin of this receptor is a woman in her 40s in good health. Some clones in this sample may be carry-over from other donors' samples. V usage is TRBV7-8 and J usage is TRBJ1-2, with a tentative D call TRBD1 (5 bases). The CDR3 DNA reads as TGTGCCAGCAGCTTAGGGCGTCGGGGGGGGTATGGCTACACCTTC. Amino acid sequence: CASSLGRRGGYGYTF.